This record covers a single T cell receptor beta chain. This sample was included in a study of CD8 T cells in Susac syndrome. Germline CDR1 is LGHDT and CDR2 is YNNKEL (reference sequence). This CDR3 contains 14 residues. V shed 2 bases and J shed 10 bases, with 14 bases lying between them. RNA amounts of roughly 0.5 to 1 ug underwent reverse transcription with random hexamers. MiXCR, applied by TCRdb to the immunoSEQ multiplex PCR reads, yields one record per CDR3 protein. Here the sample spans some 120,000 distinct CDR3 sequences, roughly 94% being singletons. V usage is TRBV3-1 and J usage is TRBJ1-4; D gene uncertain. The receptor's source is a human donor with multiple sclerosis. Sequenced: CD4+ T cells from PBMCs. CDR3 DNA sequence: TGTGCCAGCAGCCAACTATCATTGGAGGGAAAACTGTTTTTT. It codes for CASSQLSLEGKLFF.